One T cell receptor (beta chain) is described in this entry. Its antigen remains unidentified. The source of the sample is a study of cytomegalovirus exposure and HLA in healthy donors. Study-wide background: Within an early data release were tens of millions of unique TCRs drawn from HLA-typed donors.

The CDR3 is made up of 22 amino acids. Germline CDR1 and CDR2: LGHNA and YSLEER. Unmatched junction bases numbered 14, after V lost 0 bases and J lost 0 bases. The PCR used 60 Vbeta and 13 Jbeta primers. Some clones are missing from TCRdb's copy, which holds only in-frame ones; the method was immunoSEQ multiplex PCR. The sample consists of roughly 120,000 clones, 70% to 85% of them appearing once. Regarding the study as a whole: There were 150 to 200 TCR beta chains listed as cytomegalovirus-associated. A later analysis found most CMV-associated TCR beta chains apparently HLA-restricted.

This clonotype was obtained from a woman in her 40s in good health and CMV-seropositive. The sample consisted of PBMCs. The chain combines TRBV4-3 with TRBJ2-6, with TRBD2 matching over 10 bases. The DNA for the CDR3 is TGCGCCAGCAGCCAAGATTACGAGCGGGGGGGCCCAGGGTTCTCTGGGGCCAACGTCCTGACTTTC. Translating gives CASSQDYERGGPGFSGANVLTF.